This T cell receptor (beta chain) is from a study of OX40 agonist ivuxolimab in advanced cancers. Study overall: Mean age around 64 years, range 23 to 79; around 80% male. Three patients, one with hepatocellular carcinoma and two with cutaneous melanoma, achieved partial responses.

Assay used: immunoSEQ multiplex PCR; TCRdb lists only in-frame clones, some missing. The sample has approximately 89,000 clones; over 75% are singletons. General study points: Patients who responded partially at 0.1-3.0 mg/kg showed clonal expansion ranking among the lowest.

With regard to this clone: Its target is not known.

Specimen: CD4+ or CD8+ T cells sorted from blood, collected in a trial of the OX40 agonist ivuxolimab. This receptor was taken from an adult with an advanced solid tumor such as melanoma, head and neck, liver or kidney cancer.

The CDR3 loop is CASSLQPGTGGLPYEQYF. In nucleotides, the CDR3 is TGCGCCAGCAGCTTGCAACCCGGGACAGGGGGACTTCCCTACGAGCAGTACTTC. The V and J genes are TRBV5-1 and TRBJ2-7; 11 bases fit TRBD1. The CDR3 loop spans 18 amino acids. Trimming cost V 1 base and J 2 bases; bases outside gene matches: 11. In germline, CDR1 is SGHRS, CDR2 YFSETQ.